This TCR beta chain was obtained from a study of blood T cells in healthy people across ages. Findings of the study overall: Naive T cell percentage showed a strong correlation with the diversity of TCR beta.

Alongside a J-beta primer mix, a sample-barcoded 5' primer served in a second PCR lasting roughly 6 to 11 cycles. TCRdb re-called the 5' RACE reads with MiXCR, one entry per CDR3 protein. The repertoire holds roughly 800,000 distinct CDR3 sequences, with roughly 25% as singletons. This CDR3 comprises 10 residues. V lost 7 bases, J lost 5 bases, and 3 bases lay in between. CDR1 and CDR2 (germline): LGHNA, YSLEER. As regards this clonotype: Its specificity is not known.

These data are also associated with another study on T cells of mothers and their children.

This TCR was sampled from a boy aged 5-17 years in good health. This chain connects TRBV4-3 to TRBJ2-1; D remains ambiguous. Material for sequencing was blood. Written as DNA, the CDR3 is TGCGCCAGCAAGGACAATGAGCAGTTCTTC. This translates into CASKDNEQFF.